Listed here are 11 T cell receptor beta chains from one sample, sequenced in a study of blood T cell repertoires in COVID-19. Measured with immunoSEQ multiplex PCR; TCRdb has only the in-frame clones, and not every one. The sample lists some 160,000 clones; roughly 88% were seen once. Material for sequencing was PBMCs or T cells enriched from blood (not recorded which). Receptors were obtained from a woman aged 50 to 65 who had recovered from COVID-19.

The rearrangement joins TRBV10-3 to TRBJ2-2, with D tentatively TRBD2 (5 bases). The CDR3 is made up of 15 amino acids. From germline, CDR1 is ENHRY and CDR2 SYGVKD. V was shortened by 2 bases and J by 3 bases, with 10 bases between the two germline ends. The CDR3 region is CAISEGERYTGELFF. In DNA, the CDR3 is TGTGCCATCAGTGAGGGAGAGCGGTACACCGGGGAGCTGTTTTTT.

The chain employs TRBV3-1 (or the pseudogene TRBV3-2) and TRBJ2-5, with a possible D match to TRBD2 (6 bases). The CDR3 sequence is 17 residues long. CDR1 and CDR2 from the germline V gene are LGHDT and YNNKEL (reference sequence). V was pared by 6 bases and J by 2 bases, with 22 bases between. The CDR3 nucleotides are TGTGCCAGCAGTCGGCTTGGCGGTCGGGACTCTCAAGAGACCCAGTACTTC. Translating gives CASSRLGGRDSQETQYF.

CDR3 residues: CASSRGGRVFF. CDR3 DNA sequence: TGTGCCAGCAGCCGGGGGGGCAGGGTTTTCTTT. The chain links TRBV3-1 (or the pseudogene TRBV3-2) to TRBJ1-1, with D possibly matching TRBD1 (6 bases). V was cut by 4 bases and J by 13 bases, with 13 bases left in between. This CDR3 has 11 residues. The germline V gene has CDR1 LGHDT and CDR2 YNNKEL (reference sequence).

The chain is built from TRBV5-1 and TRBJ1-1, with 8 positions matching TRBD1. Germline V gene sequence: CDR1 SGHRS, CDR2 YFSETQ. This CDR3 is 13 amino acids long. Unmatched junction bases numbered 3, after V lost 8 bases and J lost 0 bases. CDR3 loop: CASGRGLNTEAFF. The CDR3 DNA is TGCGCCAGTGGCAGGGGGCTGAACACTGAAGCTTTCTTT.

Points on this clone: The sample holds other DNA sequences that translate to the same CDR3. The chain employs TRBV5-1 and TRBJ1-1; D is unresolved. Trimming removed 2 bases at V and 5 bases at J, with 7 bases between. This CDR3 contains 12 residues. Germline V gives CDR1 SGHRS, CDR2 YFSETQ. CDR3: CASSFGGTEAFF. CDR3 nucleotide sequence: TGCGCCAGCAGCTTTGGAGGAACTGAAGCTTTCTTT.

The chain combines TRBV4-2 with TRBJ2-2, with 7 bases matching TRBD1. The CDR3 contains 13 residues. Trimming took 6 bases from V and 5 from J; bases not matched to a gene: 3. Germline loops: CDR1 LGHNA, CDR2 YNFKEQ. The CDR3 here is CASRGQITGELFF. CDR3 DNA: TGTGCCAGCAGGGGACAGATTACCGGGGAGCTGTTTTTT.

A few counts support this clone. The CDR3 loop is CASSSPRDPRETQYF. The CDR3, as DNA: TGTGCCAGCAGTTCCCCGCGGGACCCCCGAGAGACCCAGTACTTC. The V call is TRBV6-2 or TRBV6-3, the J call TRBJ2-5; possibly TRBD2 for D (6 bases). Germline CDR1 reads MNHEY; CDR2 reads SVGEGT. The CDR3 contains 15 residues. With 4 bases removed from V and 4 bases from J, the gap between germline ends came to 16 bases.

The gene calls are TRBV5-5 and TRBJ2-3; D uncertain. Germline CDR1 reads SGHKS; CDR2 reads YYEKEE (reference sequence). Trimming cost V 4 bases and J 2 bases, with 5 bases left between them. This CDR3 contains 12 residues. The CDR3 loop reads CASSPSTDTQYF. As DNA, the CDR3 is TGTGCCAGCAGCCCATCCACAGATACGCAGTATTTT.

The gene calls are TRBV18 and TRBJ2-1; D ambiguous. Germline values: CDR1 KGHSH, CDR2 LQKENI. The CDR3 runs to 14 residues. The ends were cut back, 0 bases at V and 10 bases at J, with 13 bases in the middle. The CDR3 DNA follows: TGTGCCAGCTCACCACCGAGGCCAGTACAAGAGCAGTTCTTC. Translating it yields CASSPPRPVQEQFF.

For the CDR3, the DNA is TGTGCTAGTGGTCTTGGTGGACAACAGGTCGGTGGCTACACCTTC. Encoded protein: CASGLGGQQVGGYTF. The V and J genes are TRBV12-5 and TRBJ1-2; maybe TRBD1 (5 bases). Trimming cost V 5 bases and J 7 bases, with 20 bases left between them. Germline V gene sequence: CDR1 LGHNT, CDR2 FRNRAP. The CDR3 contains 15 residues. The full variable domain, rest sourced from reference TRBV12-5 and TRBJ1-2, is DARVTQTPRHKVTEMGQEVTMRCQPILGHNTVFWYRQTMMQGLELLAYFRNRAPLDDSGMPKDRFSAEMPDATLATLKIQPSEPRDSAVYFCASGLGGQQVGGYTFGSGTRLTVV.

V is TRBV7-2 and J is TRBJ1-2; no clear D gene. This CDR3 is 15 amino acids long. Germline V lookup: CDR1 SGHTA, CDR2 FQGNSA. The V end lost 1 base, the J end lost 2 bases, and 11 bases lay between the germline ends. The CDR3 region is CASSLVPGLNYGYTF. Here the CDR3 DNA reads TGTGCCAGCAGCTTAGTTCCGGGATTAAACTATGGCTACACCTTC.